These 7 T cell receptor beta chains originate from one sample sequenced in a study of T cell changes during pregnancy in multiple sclerosis. Sequenced by immunoSEQ multiplex PCR; TCRdb stores in-frame clones only, minus some. The table lists some 64,000 clones, 70% to 90% of them singletons, with 0.7% to 0.9% in the top ten. The material sequenced was peripheral blood, taken in the first trimester of pregnancy. The receptor set was obtained from a female donor in good health, enrolled as a control in a pregnancy study.

V and J are TRBV27 and TRBJ1-1; D is undetermined. The V and J ends lost 8 bases and 6 bases respectively, with 16 bases between them. The V gene's germline CDR1 is MNHEY and CDR2 SMNVEV (reference sequence). This CDR3 has 13 residues. CDR3 loop: CASRPGVLAEAFF. CDR3 coding DNA: TGTGCCAGCCGCCCGGGAGTATTGGCTGAAGCTTTCTTT.

In its sample, this clone was seen once. The chain couples TRBV6-5 to TRBJ2-1, with TRBD2 matching over 9 bases. Germline V gene lookup returns CDR1 MNHEY and CDR2 SVGAGI. CDR3 length: 14 amino acids. Trimming cost V 6 bases and J 5 bases; bases outside gene matches: 5. CDR3 nucleotide sequence: TGTGCCAGCAGGCTAGCGGGGAACAACAATGAGCAGTTCTTC. This codes for CASRLAGNNNEQFF.

The chain combines TRBV19 with TRBJ1-2; 7 bases align to TRBD1. The CDR3 is made up of 12 amino acids. V was clipped by 7 bases and J by 5 bases; unmatched bases: 4. Germline V gives CDR1 LNHDA, CDR2 SQIVND (reference sequence). CDR3 sequence (DNA): TGTGCCAGTACCCCGGACAGGTATGGCTACACCTTC. Translating gives CASTPDRYGYTF.

This chain connects TRBV5-1 to TRBJ2-7, with 11 bases fitting TRBD1. CDR1 and CDR2 from the germline V gene are SGHRS and YFSETQ. With V trimmed by 5 bases and J by 6 bases, 7 bases remained unmatched. This CDR3 contains 14 residues. The CDR3 reads CASSYRTGGGEQYF. The CDR3, as DNA: TGCGCCAGCAGTTACCGGACAGGGGGCGGCGAGCAGTACTTC.

The chain recombines TRBV7-3 with TRBJ2-7, with a tentative D call TRBD1 (6 bases). The CDR3 is 15 amino acids. In germline, CDR1 is SGHTA, CDR2 FQGTGA. Deletions cut 0 bases from V and 2 bases from J, with 11 bases between. This chain's CDR3 is CASSLTGGSTYEQYF. CDR3 coding DNA: TGTGCCAGCAGCTTAACTGGGGGCAGCACCTACGAGCAGTACTTC.

This clone was recorded once. This chain connects TRBV12-5 to TRBJ2-5; 13 nucleotides align to TRBD2. This CDR3 region has 18 residues. Trimming removed 5 bases from V and 4 bases from J; junction bases left unmatched: 13. Germline CDR1 is LGHNT and CDR2 is FRNRAP. The DNA of the CDR3 is TGTGCTAGTGGTGCCCAAATTATGGGACTAGCGGGACTAGAGACCCAGTACTTC. This translates into CASGAQIMGLAGLETQYF.

The chain employs TRBV27 and TRBJ2-5; 10 bases agree with TRBD2. V lost 4 bases to trimming and J lost 2 bases; unmatched junction nucleotides: 4. This CDR3 region has 15 residues. Germline lookup yields CDR1 MNHEY and CDR2 SMNVEV (reference sequence). CDR3 bases: TGTGCCAGCAGTTCTAGCGGGGGTAAACAAGAGACCCAGTACTTC. It translates to CASSSSGGKQETQYF.